Listed below are T cell receptor beta chains from one sample, sequenced in a study of blood T cells in healthy people across ages. From the 5' RACE reads, TCRdb called clonotypes with MiXCR, one entry per CDR3 protein. The table records fewer than 1,000,000 distinct CDR3 sequences, around half of them present only once. Source material: blood. These TCRs come from a man of 80 years or more in good health. The CDR3 runs from the conserved cysteine through the conserved F or W. Each record gives: CDR3 DNA, CDR3 protein, V gene, D gene, clone size, J gene. A D gene is named only where the DNA matches it firmly. Clone sizes are given selectively: once, few, many, or a class where the clone is expanded.

TGTGCCAGTAGTTTGGTGACTAACGGCCCCCGAGAGACCCAGTACTTC	CASSLVTNGPRETQYF	TRBV19	.	.	TRBJ2-5
TGTGCCAGCAGACCGGGACAGGGGGTCTACAATGGGCAGTTCTTC	CASRPGQGVYNGQFF	TRBV27	TRBD1	once	TRBJ2-1
TGTGCCATCAGTGACAGACCTTCTAGCACAGATACGCAGTATTTT	CAISDRPSSTDTQYF	TRBV10-3	.	.	TRBJ2-3
TGTGCCATCAGTGACAGAATTTACGAGCAGTACTTC	CAISDRIYEQYF	TRBV10-3	.	.	TRBJ2-7
TGTGCCAGCAGTTACTCGATGGGGCAAGGGAACACTGAAGCTTTCTTT	CASSYSMGQGNTEAFF	TRBV6-6	.	.	TRBJ1-1
TGCGCCAGCAGCCCAGACGGATATGCTAACTATGGCTACACCTTC	CASSPDGYANYGYTF	TRBV5-1	.	few	TRBJ1-2
TGCAGTGCTAGCGCCCGTTCCGGGGCCTTCGGGGAGCAGTACTTC	CSASARSGAFGEQYF	TRBV20-1	.	.	TRBJ2-5
TGTGCCAGCGAGCGAGGACCGGGACAGATCTCACCCCTCCACTTT	CASERGPGQISPLHF	TRBV9	TRBD1	few	TRBJ1-6
TGTGCCAGCAGTCCACTGGACAGGGCTTCCTACGAGCAGTACTTC	CASSPLDRASYEQYF	TRBV27	TRBD1	.	TRBJ2-7
TGTGCCAGCAGCTTAAGCAGTGGTGGTACGCAGTATTTT	CASSLSSGGTQYF	TRBV7-9	.	.	TRBJ2-3
TGTGCCAGCCGGGGGGCGGAAGAAGGGAGCACAGATACGCAGTATTTT	CASRGAEEGSTDTQYF	TRBV5-6	.	.	TRBJ2-3
TGCGCCAGCAGCTCGCTAACTAGCGGCGGCCAGGTCAATGAGCAGTTCTTC	CASSSLTSGGQVNEQFF	TRBV5-1	TRBD2	few	TRBJ2-1
TGTGCCAGCAGTCCCCGAACTAGCGGGATGACCTACAATGAGCAGTTCTTC	CASSPRTSGMTYNEQFF	TRBV27	TRBD2	few	TRBJ2-1
TGTGCCAGCAGCGTAGTCCCTCAGGCTCCAGGGAACATTCAGTACTTC	CASSVVPQAPGNIQYF	TRBV9	.	.	TRBJ2-4
TGTGCCAGCAGTTTGTGGGGACAGCTAATCTCCTACGAGCAGTACTTC	CASSLWGQLISYEQYF	TRBV28	TRBD1	.	TRBJ2-7
TGCAGTGCTAGAGGCCCCGGGGGGGCAGATACGCAGTATTTT	CSARGPGGADTQYF	TRBV20-1	TRBD2	few	TRBJ2-3
TGTGCCAGCAGCCCACGACAGGGACCCAAAAACATTCAGTACTTC	CASSPRQGPKNIQYF	TRBV14	TRBD1	.	TRBJ2-4
TGTGCCAGCAGCCCAAATAGCGGGAGCCACGGGAGCGAGTACTTC	CASSPNSGSHGSEYF	TRBV7-2	TRBD2	few	TRBJ2-5
TGTGCCAGCAGCCTAGACAGAGACCATGGCTACACCTTC	CASSLDRDHGYTF	TRBV7-9	.	few	TRBJ1-2
TGTGCCAGCAGGCCAGGAGAGAGCACCGGGGAGCTGTTTTTT	CASRPGESTGELFF	TRBV6-6	.	.	TRBJ2-2
TGTGCCAGCAGCCCCGGGAGCCGTGCAGATACGCAGTATTTT	CASSPGSRADTQYF	TRBV7-9	.	.	TRBJ2-3
TGTGCCAGCAGCTCAAGGGCAGGGGGCGATCAAAATGAGCAGTTCTTC	CASSSRAGGDQNEQFF	TRBV21-1	.	.	TRBJ2-1
TGCAGCGCCCGTCTGCCGAGGGGACTGTTTTTT	CSARLPRGLFF	TRBV29-1	.	.	TRBJ1-4
TGTGCCAGCAGTTTAGAAGCGGCCGTCTCCTACGAGCAGTACTTC	CASSLEAAVSYEQYF	TRBV12-3/TRBV12-4	.	.	TRBJ2-7
TGTGCCAGCAGTTCCCGACAGGGCACCTACGAGCAGTACTTC	CASSSRQGTYEQYF	TRBV7-9	TRBD1	few	TRBJ2-7
TGTGCCAGCAGCTACCGGACTAGCGGGGGGGCACAAGAGACCCAGTACTTC	CASSYRTSGGAQETQYF	TRBV13	TRBD2	.	TRBJ2-5
TGCAGTGCTAGGGATGGGACTAGCGCTCAAGAGACCCAGTACTTC	CSARDGTSAQETQYF	TRBV20-1	TRBD2	few	TRBJ2-5
TGTGCCAGCAGTGAACGGGTAGCTGGGAGGAATGAGCAGTTCTTC	CASSERVAGRNEQFF	TRBV2	.	.	TRBJ2-1